In this sample, the clone carrying this T cell receptor (beta chain) turned up a few times. Antigen: not known. The data stem from a study of T cell repertoires in cytomegalovirus infection. Study at large: Public signatures in TCR beta pointed to CMV infection and matching HLA type.

Study-level findings and limits: Adding up the frequency of public TCR beta families identified people who carried CMV plus the relevant HLA. CMV-specific HLA-C-restricted TCR beta clonotypes dominated the ex vivo response.

TCRdb processed the reads anew with MiXCR; each CDR3 protein has one entry. Of under 850,000 distinct CDR3 sequences listed, 35% to 40% are singletons. This clonotype originated in a human donor in good health (CMV status not recorded). Some clones in this sample may be carry-over from other donors' samples. Specimen: PBMCs.

The CDR3 DNA sequence: TGCAGTGCTAGAGATAGGGCAGGGCTAAATGAAAAACTGTTTTTT. As protein: CSARDRAGLNEKLFF. This rearrangement joins TRBV20-1 to TRBJ1-4, with a possible D match to TRBD1 (5 bases). Germline V gene lookup returns CDR1 DFQATT and CDR2 SNEGSKA (reference sequence). The CDR3 has 15 amino acids. Trimming shortened V by 0 bases and J by 5 bases, and 13 bases separated the two germline ends.